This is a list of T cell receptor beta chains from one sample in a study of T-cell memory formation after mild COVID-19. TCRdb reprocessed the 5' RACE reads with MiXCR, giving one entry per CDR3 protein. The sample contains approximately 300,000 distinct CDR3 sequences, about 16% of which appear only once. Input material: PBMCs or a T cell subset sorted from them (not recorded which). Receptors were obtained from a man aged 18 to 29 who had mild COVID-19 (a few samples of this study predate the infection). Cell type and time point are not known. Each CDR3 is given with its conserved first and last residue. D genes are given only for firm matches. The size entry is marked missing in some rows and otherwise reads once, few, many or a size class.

DNA: TGTGCCACCAGTGATTTGCACGCCCCCGGACAGGTGGATGGCTACACCTTC
CDR3: CATSDLHAPGQVDGYTF
J: TRBJ1-2
size: few
V: TRBV24-1
D: TRBD1

DNA: TGCGCCAGCAGCCTGGAACGGGGCACCGGGGAGCTGTTTTTT
CDR3: CASSLERGTGELFF
J: TRBJ2-2
size: few
V: TRBV4-3
D: .

DNA: TGTGCCAGCAGCTTAGGACAGGGGGTTCGATCTGGTGGCTACACCTTC
CDR3: CASSLGQGVRSGGYTF
J: TRBJ1-2
size: .
V: TRBV7-2
D: TRBD1

DNA: TGTGCCAGCAGTAGAAGACTACAGGGAGGTAATCAGCCCCAGCATTTT
CDR3: CASSRRLQGGNQPQHF
J: TRBJ1-5
size: few
V: TRBV6-5
D: .

DNA: TGCAGTGGCGCGAGCTCTGGGGCCAACGTCCTGACTTTC
CDR3: CSGASSGANVLTF
J: TRBJ2-6
size: .
V: TRBV20-1
D: .

DNA: TGCAGTGCTAGAGAGATGGGGGGCACTGAAGCTTTCTTT
CDR3: CSAREMGGTEAFF
J: TRBJ1-1
size: .
V: TRBV20-1
D: .

DNA: TGTGCCAGCAGCCGAGATCGACGCACAGATACGCAGTATTTT
CDR3: CASSRDRRTDTQYF
J: TRBJ2-3
size: many
V: TRBV3-1
D: .

DNA: TGCGCCAGCAGCTGGGAACCTCCGCCGGTCACCGGGGAGCTGTTTTTT
CDR3: CASSWEPPPVTGELFF
J: TRBJ2-2
size: few
V: TRBV5-1
D: .

DNA: TGTGCCAGCAGCGTTAGCGGGGGCCTAGGGATTCAGTACTTC
CDR3: CASSVSGGLGIQYF
J: TRBJ2-4
size: .
V: TRBV9
D: TRBD2

DNA: TGTGCCAGCAGTTACGACAACAACTATGGCTACACCTTC
CDR3: CASSYDNNYGYTF
J: TRBJ1-2
size: .
V: TRBV6-5
D: .

DNA: TGTGCCAGCAGTTGGGGCGCCTCTCAGCCCCAGCATTTT
CDR3: CASSWGASQPQHF
J: TRBJ1-5
size: .
V: TRBV6-5
D: .

DNA: TGTGCCAGCAGCTTACTCTCTAGCGGTGACGAGACCCAGTACTTC
CDR3: CASSLLSSGDETQYF
J: TRBJ2-5
size: .
V: TRBV7-2
D: TRBD2

DNA: TGTGCCAGCAGTCCCGCGCGGGCACCTCTGGGGTATGGCTACACCTTC
CDR3: CASSPARAPLGYGYTF
J: TRBJ1-2
size: many
V: TRBV12-3/TRBV12-4
D: .

DNA: TGCGCCAGCAGCCAAGATGGCGTCTCCTTCGAAGGGACCCAGTACTTC
CDR3: CASSQDGVSFEGTQYF
J: TRBJ2-5
size: few
V: TRBV4-3
D: .

DNA: TGCGCCAGCAGCTTGGGATGGTCGTCGGGCCAGCCCCAGCATTTT
CDR3: CASSLGWSSGQPQHF
J: TRBJ1-5
size: few
V: TRBV5-1
D: .

DNA: TGTGCCAGCAGCTCCCTAGGGACAGGGCCTGAAGCTTTCTTT
CDR3: CASSSLGTGPEAFF
J: TRBJ1-1
size: few
V: TRBV12-3/TRBV12-4
D: TRBD1

DNA: TGTGCCAGCAGCACCTCAGAGACCTCCGGGGAGCTGTTTTTT
CDR3: CASSTSETSGELFF
J: TRBJ2-2
size: few
V: TRBV7-9
D: .

DNA: TGTGCCAGCAGCTCCATACTAGCGGAGTACACCGGGGAGCTGTTTTTT
CDR3: CASSSILAEYTGELFF
J: TRBJ2-2
size: .
V: TRBV11-2
D: TRBD2